The next 10 T cell receptor beta chains were all read from a single sample in a study of T cells in Graves' hyperthyroidism and ophthalmopathy (dated by TCRdb to about 2019). Library construction relied on multiplex PCR. The instrument was an Illumina HiSeq 2000. Amplification of TCR beta CDR3 regions was carried out from RNA transcripts. The first round of RT-PCR for the TCR CDR3 was performed with the HTBI primer set and the Qiagen OneStep RT-PCR kit. TCRdb reprocessed the public reads (quality trimming at Q25 with fastp, clone calling with MiXCR) and kept in-frame beta chains. All rows with the same CDR3 protein become a single entry with the most common DNA and genes. The sample has roughly 600,000 distinct CDR3 sequences on record, about 14% of them singletons. Clones ranked in the top ten supply about an eighth of the sample. The sequenced sample was blood. The receptor set was obtained from a woman in her forties or fifties with Graves' ophthalmopathy.

The chain uses TRBV19 and TRBJ1-4; D is possibly TRBD1 (5 bases). The CDR3 spans 16 residues. Germline CDR1 LNHDA, CDR2 SQIVND (reference sequence). Trimming took 6 bases from V and 0 from J, leaving 14 bases between them. The CDR3 nucleotides read TGTGCCAGTAGGCCGGACAAGCGACCAACTAATGAAAAACTGTTTTTT. Its translation is CASRPDKRPTNEKLFF.

This clonotype was counted many times. The rearrangement uses TRBV20-1 and TRBJ2-5, with a tentative D call TRBD1 (6 bases). Trimming stripped 5 bases from V and 6 bases from J, with 19 bases between. CDR3 size: 14 residues. Germline-derived CDR1 and CDR2 are DFQATT and SNEGSKA (reference sequence). DNA of the CDR3: TGCAGTGCTCCACCGGGACCAGGGGTGCAGACCCAGTACTTC. It yields the protein CSAPPGPGVQTQYF.

This clonotype came up once. A much larger clone lies one base from this, so it may be a read error. The V and J genes are TRBV7-9 and TRBJ2-3, with D perhaps matching TRBD1 (6 bases). This CDR3 is 12 amino acids long. Germline assignment: CDR1 SEHNR and CDR2 FQNEAQ (reference sequence). Trimming stripped 5 bases from V and 7 bases from J, with 10 bases between. The chain's CDR3 is CASSPDRYTQYF. The DNA of the CDR3 is TGTGCCAGCAGCCCCGACAGGTATACGCAGTATTTT.

The chain uses TRBV7-9 and TRBJ2-3; weak D call: TRBD2 (7 bases). This CDR3 contains 11 residues. V gave up 6 bases and J gave up 13 bases, with 14 bases separating them. Germline V gene sequence: CDR1 SEHNR, CDR2 FQNEAQ (reference sequence). The CDR3 nucleotides are TGTGCCAGCAGTCGAGGGAGGGGGAAGTATTTT. This gives the protein CASSRGRGKYF.

The V gene is TRBV11-2, the J gene TRBJ2-2; TRBD2 matches at 8 bases. Germline-derived CDR1 and CDR2 are SGHAT and FQNNGV. There are 16 residues in the CDR3. V trimming: 5 bases; J trimming: 4 bases; junction bases outside the gene matches: 9. The CDR3 is CASSMGLGVGTGELFF. For the CDR3, the DNA is TGTGCCAGCAGCATGGGACTAGGTGTTGGCACCGGGGAGCTGTTTTTT.

This clonotype was seen more than once but under ten times. Mismatch with germline at one junction end may stem from a read error. V and J are TRBV10-3 and TRBJ2-1, with 8 bases lining up with TRBD2. Germline V gene data show CDR1 as ENHRY and CDR2 as SYGVKD. The CDR3 has 16 amino acids. CDR3 in DNA: TGTGCCATCAGTTCCACCCTAGCGGGTGACTACAATGAGCAGCTCTTC. Its translation: CAISSTLAGDYNEQLF.

This clonotype was observed many times. The chain combines TRBV20-1 with TRBJ2-3, with 9 nucleotides matching TRBD2. Germline values: CDR1 DFQATT, CDR2 SNEGSKA (reference sequence). V lost 3 bases and J lost 6; bases outside the gene matches: 7. CDR3 size: 14 residues. CDR3 residues: CSASITSGSDTQYF. DNA for the CDR3: TGCAGTGCTAGTATTACTAGCGGGTCCGATACGCAGTATTTT.

With regard to this clonotype: The junction departs from the called germline gene at one end, perhaps through a read error. This chain links TRBV7-9 with TRBJ2-1; tentative D call: TRBD2 (5 bases). The CDR3 contains 16 residues. Germline CDR1 and CDR2: SEHNR and FQNEAQ (reference sequence). CDR3 region: CVSSGPLRTSYNEQFF. The CDR3, as DNA: TGTGTCAGCAGCGGCCCCCTGCGAACCTCCTACAATGAGCAGTTCTTC.

This clonotype has at least ten counts. The rearrangement uses TRBV6-5 and TRBJ2-5; tentatively, D is TRBD2 (6 bases). V lost 2 bases to trimming and J lost 4 bases, with 11 bases between them. The CDR3 runs to 14 residues. Germline V gene sequence: CDR1 MNHEY, CDR2 SVGAGI. This CDR3 is CASSYAGLRETQYF. The CDR3 DNA follows: TGTGCCAGCAGTTACGCGGGGCTAAGAGAGACCCAGTACTTC.

This clonotype was picked up many times. This sequence joins TRBV28 and TRBJ1-4; 12 bases are a match to TRBD1. Germline CDR1 MDHEN, CDR2 SYDVKM. After removal of 6 bases from V and 10 bases from J, the junction contained 9 bases not matched to a gene. This CDR3 comprises 15 residues. CDR3 sequence reads: CASSSPGTGGLKLFF. CDR3 bases: TGTGCCAGCAGCAGTCCCGGGACAGGGGGCTTAAAACTGTTTTTT.